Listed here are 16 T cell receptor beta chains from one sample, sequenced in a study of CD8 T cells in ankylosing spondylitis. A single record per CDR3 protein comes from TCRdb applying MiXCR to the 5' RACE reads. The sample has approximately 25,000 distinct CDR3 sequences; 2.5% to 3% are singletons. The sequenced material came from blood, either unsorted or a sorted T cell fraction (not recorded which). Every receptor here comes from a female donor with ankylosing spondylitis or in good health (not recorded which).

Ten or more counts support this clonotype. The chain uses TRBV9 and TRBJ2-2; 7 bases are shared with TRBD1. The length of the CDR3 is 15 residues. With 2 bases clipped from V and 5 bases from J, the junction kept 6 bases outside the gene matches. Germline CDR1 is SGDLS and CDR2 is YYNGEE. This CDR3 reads CASSVRQGDTGELFF. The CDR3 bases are TGTGCCAGCAGCGTCCGTCAGGGGGATACCGGGGAGCTGTTTTTT.

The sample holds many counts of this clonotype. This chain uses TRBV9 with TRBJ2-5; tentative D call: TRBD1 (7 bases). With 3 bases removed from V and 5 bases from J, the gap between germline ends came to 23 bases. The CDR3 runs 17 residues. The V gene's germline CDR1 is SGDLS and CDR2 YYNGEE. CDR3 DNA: TGTGCCAGCAGCGCACTCCCCGGGGGCGCCAGGGGGGAGACCCAGTACTTC. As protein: CASSALPGGARGETQYF.

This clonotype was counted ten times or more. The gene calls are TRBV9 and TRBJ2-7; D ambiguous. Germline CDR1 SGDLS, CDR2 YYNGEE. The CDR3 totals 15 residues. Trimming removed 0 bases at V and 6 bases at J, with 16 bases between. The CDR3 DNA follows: TGTGCCAGCAGCGTAGATGTCGGAGCCTTCTCCGAGCAGTACTTC. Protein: CASSVDVGAFSEQYF.

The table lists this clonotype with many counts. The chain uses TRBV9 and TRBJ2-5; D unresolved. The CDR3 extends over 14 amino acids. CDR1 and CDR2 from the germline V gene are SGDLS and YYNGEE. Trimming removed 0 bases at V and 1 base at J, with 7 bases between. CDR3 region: CASSVDPGQETQYF. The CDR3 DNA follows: TGTGCCAGCAGCGTAGATCCCGGCCAAGAGACCCAGTACTTC.

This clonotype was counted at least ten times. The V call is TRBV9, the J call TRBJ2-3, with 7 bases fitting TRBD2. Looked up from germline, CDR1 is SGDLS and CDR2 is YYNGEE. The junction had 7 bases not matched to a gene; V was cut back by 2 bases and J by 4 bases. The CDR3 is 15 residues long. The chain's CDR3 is CASSVGLGWADTQYF. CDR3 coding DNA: TGTGCCAGCAGCGTTGGACTAGGGTGGGCAGATACGCAGTATTTT.

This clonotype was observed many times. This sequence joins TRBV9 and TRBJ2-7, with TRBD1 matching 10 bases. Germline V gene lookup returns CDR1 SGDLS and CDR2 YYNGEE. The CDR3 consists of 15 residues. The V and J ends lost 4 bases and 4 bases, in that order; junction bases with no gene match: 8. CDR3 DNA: TGTGCCAGCAGCACCGGGACAGGGGTATTTTACGAGCAGTACTTC. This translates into CASSTGTGVFYEQYF.

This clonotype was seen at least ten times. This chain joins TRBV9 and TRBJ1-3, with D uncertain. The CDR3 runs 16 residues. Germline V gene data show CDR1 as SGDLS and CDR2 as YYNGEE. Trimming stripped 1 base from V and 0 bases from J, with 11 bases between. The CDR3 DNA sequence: TGTGCCAGCAGCGTATGGCCAGCTAACTCTGGAAACACCATATATTTT. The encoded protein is CASSVWPANSGNTIYF.

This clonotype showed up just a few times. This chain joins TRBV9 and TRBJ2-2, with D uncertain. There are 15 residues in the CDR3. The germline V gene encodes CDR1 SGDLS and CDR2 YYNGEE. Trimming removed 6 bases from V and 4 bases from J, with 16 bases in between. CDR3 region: CASTKAPEATGELFF. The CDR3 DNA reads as TGTGCCAGCACCAAAGCCCCAGAAGCCACCGGGGAGCTGTTTTTT.

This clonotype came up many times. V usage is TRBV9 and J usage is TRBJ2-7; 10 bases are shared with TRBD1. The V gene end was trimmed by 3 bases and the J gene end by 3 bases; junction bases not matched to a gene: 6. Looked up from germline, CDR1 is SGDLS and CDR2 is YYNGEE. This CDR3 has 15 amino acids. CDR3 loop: CASSARTGGIYEQYF. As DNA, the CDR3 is TGTGCCAGCAGCGCGCGGACAGGGGGGATCTACGAGCAGTACTTC.

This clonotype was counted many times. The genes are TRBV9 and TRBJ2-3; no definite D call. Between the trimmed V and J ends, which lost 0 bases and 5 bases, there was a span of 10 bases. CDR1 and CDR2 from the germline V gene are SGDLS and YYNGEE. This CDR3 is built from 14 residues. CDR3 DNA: TGTGCCAGCAGCGTAGAAGGGCGTGGAGATACGCAGTATTTT. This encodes CASSVEGRGDTQYF.

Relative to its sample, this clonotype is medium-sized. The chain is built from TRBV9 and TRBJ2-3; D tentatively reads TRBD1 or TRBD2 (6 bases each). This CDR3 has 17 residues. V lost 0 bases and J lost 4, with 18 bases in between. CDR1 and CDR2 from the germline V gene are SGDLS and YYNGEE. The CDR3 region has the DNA TGTGCCAGCAGCGTAGAGCCGGGCGGAGGGGGTGCAGATACGCAGTATTTT. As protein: CASSVEPGGGGADTQYF.

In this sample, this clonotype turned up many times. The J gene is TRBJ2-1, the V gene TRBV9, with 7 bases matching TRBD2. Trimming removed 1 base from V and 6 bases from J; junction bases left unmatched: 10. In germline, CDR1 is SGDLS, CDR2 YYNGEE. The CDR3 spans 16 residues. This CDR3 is CASSVMGREVSNEQFF. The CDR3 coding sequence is TGTGCCAGCAGCGTAATGGGACGGGAGGTCTCCAATGAGCAGTTCTTC.

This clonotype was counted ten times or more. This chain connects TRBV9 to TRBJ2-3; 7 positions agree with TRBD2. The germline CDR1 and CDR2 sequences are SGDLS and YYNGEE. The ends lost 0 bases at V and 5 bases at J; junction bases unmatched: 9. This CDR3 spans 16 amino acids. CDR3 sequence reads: CASSVEMGGLVDTQYF. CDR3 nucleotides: TGTGCCAGCAGCGTAGAGATGGGAGGGCTGGTAGATACGCAGTATTTT.

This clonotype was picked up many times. As DNA, the CDR3 is TGTGCCAGCAGCGGCGACAGAGAAGAGACCCAGTACTTC. Encoded protein: CASSGDREETQYF. The chain has TRBV9 and TRBJ2-5; perhaps TRBD1 as D (5 bases). Trimming stripped 3 bases from V and 3 bases from J, with 9 bases between. CDR3 length: 13 amino acids. Germline V gives CDR1 SGDLS, CDR2 YYNGEE.

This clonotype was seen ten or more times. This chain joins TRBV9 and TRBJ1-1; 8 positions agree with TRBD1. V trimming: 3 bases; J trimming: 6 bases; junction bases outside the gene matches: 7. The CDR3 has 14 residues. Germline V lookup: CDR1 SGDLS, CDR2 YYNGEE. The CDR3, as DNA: TGTGCCAGCAGCGAACAGGGGGGGATGGCTGAAGCTTTCTTT. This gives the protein CASSEQGGMAEAFF.

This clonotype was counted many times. CDR3 sequence reads: CASSQGGDYNEQFF. CDR3 in DNA: TGCGCCAGCAGCCAGGGCGGGGACTACAATGAGCAGTTCTTC. The chain recombines TRBV4-1 with TRBJ2-1; weak D call: TRBD2 (6 bases). The CDR3 is made up of 14 amino acids. V shed 3 bases and J shed 3 bases, with 9 bases lying between them. CDR1 and CDR2 from the germline V gene are MGHRA and YSYEKL.